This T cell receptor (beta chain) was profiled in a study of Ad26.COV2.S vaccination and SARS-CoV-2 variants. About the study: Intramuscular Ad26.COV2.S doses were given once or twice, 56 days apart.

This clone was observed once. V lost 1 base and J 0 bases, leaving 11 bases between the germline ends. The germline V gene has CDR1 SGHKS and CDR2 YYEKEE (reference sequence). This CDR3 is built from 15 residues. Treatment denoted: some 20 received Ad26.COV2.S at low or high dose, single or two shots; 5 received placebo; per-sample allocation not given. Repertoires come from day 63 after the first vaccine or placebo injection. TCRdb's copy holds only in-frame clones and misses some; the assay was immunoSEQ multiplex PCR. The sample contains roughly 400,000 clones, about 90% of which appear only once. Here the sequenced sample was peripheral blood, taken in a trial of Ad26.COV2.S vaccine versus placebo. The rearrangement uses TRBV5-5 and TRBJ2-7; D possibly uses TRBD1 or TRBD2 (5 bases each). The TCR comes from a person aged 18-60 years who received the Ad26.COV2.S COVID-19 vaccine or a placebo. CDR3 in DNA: TGTGCCAGCAGCTTGAGAGGGGTCAGCTCCTACGAGCAGTACTTC. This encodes CASSLRGVSSYEQYF.